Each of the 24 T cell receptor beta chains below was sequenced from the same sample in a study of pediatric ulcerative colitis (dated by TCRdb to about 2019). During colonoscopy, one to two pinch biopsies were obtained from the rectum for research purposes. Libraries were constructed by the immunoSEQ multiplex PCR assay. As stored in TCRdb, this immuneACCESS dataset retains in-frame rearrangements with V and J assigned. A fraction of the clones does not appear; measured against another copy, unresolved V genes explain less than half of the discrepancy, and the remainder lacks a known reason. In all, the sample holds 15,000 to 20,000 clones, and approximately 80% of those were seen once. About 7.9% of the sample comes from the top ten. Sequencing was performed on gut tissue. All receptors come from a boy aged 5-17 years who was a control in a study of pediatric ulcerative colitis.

CDR3 sequence reads: CASSPGQGGGIGSETQYF. CDR3 DNA: TGTGCCAGCAGCCCCGGACAGGGGGGAGGAATTGGATCAGAGACCCAGTACTTC. The rearrangement joins TRBV5-4 to TRBJ2-5; TRBD1 aligns across 10 bases. Losses at the gene ends were 4 bases for V and 4 bases for J; bases not matched to a gene: 16. The CDR3 extends over 18 amino acids. Germline V CDR1 and CDR2: SGHNT, YYREEE (reference sequence).

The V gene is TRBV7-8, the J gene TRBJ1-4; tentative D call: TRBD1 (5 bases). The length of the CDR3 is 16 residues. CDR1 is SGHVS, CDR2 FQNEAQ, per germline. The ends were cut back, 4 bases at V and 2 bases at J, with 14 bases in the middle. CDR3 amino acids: CASSWARDPTNEKLFF. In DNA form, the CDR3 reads TGTGCCAGCAGCTGGGCGAGGGACCCCACTAATGAAAAACTGTTTTTT. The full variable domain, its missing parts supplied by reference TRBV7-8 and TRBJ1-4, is GAGVSQSPRYKVAKRGQDVALRCDPISGHVSLFWYQQALGQGPEFLTYFQNEAQLDKSGLPSDRFFAERPEGSVSTLKIQRTQQEDSAVYLCASSWARDPTNEKLFFGSGTQLSVL.

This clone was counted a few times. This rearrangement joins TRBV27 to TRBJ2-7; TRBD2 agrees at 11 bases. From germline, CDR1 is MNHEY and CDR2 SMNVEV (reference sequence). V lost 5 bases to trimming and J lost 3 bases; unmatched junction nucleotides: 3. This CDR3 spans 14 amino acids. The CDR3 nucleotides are TGTGCCAGCAGTGTCGGGACTAGCGGCTACGAGCAGTACTTC. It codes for CASSVGTSGYEQYF.

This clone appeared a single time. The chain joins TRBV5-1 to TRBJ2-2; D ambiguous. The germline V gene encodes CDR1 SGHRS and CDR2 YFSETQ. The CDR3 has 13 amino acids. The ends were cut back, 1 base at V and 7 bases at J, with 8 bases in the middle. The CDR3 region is CASSLTPLGELFF. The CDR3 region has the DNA TGCGCCAGCAGCTTGACTCCCCTCGGGGAGCTGTTTTTT. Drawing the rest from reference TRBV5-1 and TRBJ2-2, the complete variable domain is KAGVTQTPRYLIKTRGQQVTLSCSPISGHRSVSWYQQTPGQGLQFLFEYFSETQRNKGNFPGRFSGRQFSNSRSEMNVSTLELGDSALYLCASSLTPLGELFFGEGSRLTVL.

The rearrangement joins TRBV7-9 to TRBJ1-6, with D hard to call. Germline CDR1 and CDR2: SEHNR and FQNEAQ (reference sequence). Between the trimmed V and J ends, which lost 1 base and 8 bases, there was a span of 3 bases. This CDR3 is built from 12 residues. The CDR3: CASSLVDSPLHF. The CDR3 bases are TGTGCCAGCAGCTTAGTTGATTCACCCCTCCACTTT.

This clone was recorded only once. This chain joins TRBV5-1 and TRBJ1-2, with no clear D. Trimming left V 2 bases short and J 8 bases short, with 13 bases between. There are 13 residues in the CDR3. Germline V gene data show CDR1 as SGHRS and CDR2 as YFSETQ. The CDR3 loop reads CASSFAPPGGYTF. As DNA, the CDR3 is TGCGCCAGCAGCTTTGCCCCTCCGGGAGGCTACACCTTC.

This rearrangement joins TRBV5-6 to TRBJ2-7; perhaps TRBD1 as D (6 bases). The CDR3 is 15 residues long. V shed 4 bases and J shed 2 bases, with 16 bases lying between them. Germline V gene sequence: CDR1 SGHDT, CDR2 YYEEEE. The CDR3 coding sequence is TGTGCCAGCAGCCCGCAAACCCGGGACACCTACGAGCAGTACTTC. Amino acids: CASSPQTRDTYEQYF.

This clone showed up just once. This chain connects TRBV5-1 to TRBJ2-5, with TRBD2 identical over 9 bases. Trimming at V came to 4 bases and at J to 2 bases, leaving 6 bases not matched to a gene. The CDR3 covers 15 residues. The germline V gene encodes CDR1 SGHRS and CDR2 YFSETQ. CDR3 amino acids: CASSQAGGLQETQYF. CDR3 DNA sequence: TGCGCCAGCAGCCAGGCGGGGGGGCTACAAGAGACCCAGTACTTC.

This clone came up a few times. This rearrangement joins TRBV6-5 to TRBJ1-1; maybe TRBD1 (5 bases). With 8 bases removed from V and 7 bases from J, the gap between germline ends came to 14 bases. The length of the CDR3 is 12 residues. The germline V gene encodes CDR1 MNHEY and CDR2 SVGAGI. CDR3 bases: TGTGCCAGCCGAGGGGACGGGAATGAAGCTTTCTTT. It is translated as CASRGDGNEAFF.

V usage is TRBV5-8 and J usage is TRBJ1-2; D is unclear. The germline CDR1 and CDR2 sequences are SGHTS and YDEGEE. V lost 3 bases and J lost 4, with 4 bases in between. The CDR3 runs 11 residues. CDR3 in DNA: TGTGCCAGCAGCTCCCTCTATGGCTACACCTTC. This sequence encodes CASSSLYGYTF.

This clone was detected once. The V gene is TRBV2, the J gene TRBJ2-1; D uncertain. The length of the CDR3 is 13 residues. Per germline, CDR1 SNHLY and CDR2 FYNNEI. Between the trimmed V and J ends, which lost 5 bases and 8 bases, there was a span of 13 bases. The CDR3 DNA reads TGTGCCAGCAGTACAGAAAGCTTGGATGAGCAGTTCTTC. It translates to CASSTESLDEQFF.

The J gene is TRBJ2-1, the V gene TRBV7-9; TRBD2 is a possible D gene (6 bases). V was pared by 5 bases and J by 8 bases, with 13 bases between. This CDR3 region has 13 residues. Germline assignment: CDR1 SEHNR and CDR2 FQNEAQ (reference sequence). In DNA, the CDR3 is TGTGCCAGCAGCCGAGCGGGTAGGGATGAGCAGTTCTTC. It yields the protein CASSRAGRDEQFF.

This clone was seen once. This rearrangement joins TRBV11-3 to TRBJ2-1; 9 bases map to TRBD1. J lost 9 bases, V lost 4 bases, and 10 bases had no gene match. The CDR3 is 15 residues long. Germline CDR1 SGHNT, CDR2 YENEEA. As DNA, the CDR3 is TGTGCCAGCAGCTCGGGACAGGGTTCGGAGGGTGAGCAGTTCTTC. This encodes CASSSGQGSEGEQFF.

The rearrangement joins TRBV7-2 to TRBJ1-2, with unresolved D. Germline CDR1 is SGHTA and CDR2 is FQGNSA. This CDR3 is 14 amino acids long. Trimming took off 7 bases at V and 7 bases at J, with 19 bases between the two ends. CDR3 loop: CASNYFTVWGGYTF. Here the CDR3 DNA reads TGTGCCAGCAACTATTTCACAGTTTGGGGTGGCTACACCTTC.

Here the CDR3 DNA reads TGTGCCAGTAGATCGACAGGTCGAAGTGAAAAACTGTTTTTT. Its protein is CASRSTGRSEKLFF. The rearrangement joins TRBV19 to TRBJ1-4; D is perhaps TRBD1 (6 bases). V shed 6 bases and J shed 7 bases, with 15 bases lying between them. Germline CDR1 LNHDA, CDR2 SQIVND (reference sequence). The CDR3 has 14 amino acids.

The CDR3 here is CASSQGFGEAWGRAFF. The CDR3 coding sequence is TGTGCCAGCAGCCAAGGTTTCGGGGAGGCGTGGGGGCGAGCTTTCTTT. The V gene is TRBV4-2, the J gene TRBJ1-1, with a tentative D call TRBD1 (6 bases). Germline-derived CDR1 and CDR2 are LGHNA and YNFKEQ. Trimming removed 1 base from V and 10 bases from J, with 22 bases in between. The CDR3 length is 16 residues.

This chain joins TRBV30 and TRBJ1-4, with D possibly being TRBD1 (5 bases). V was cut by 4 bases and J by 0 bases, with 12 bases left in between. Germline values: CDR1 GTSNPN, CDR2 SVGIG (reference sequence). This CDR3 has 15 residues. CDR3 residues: CAWTPRAATNEKLFF. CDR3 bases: TGTGCCTGGACTCCCAGGGCCGCAACTAATGAAAAACTGTTTTTT. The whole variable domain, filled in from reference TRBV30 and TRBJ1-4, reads SQTIHQWPATLVQPVGSPLSLECTVEGTSNPNLYWYRQAAGRGLQLLFYSVGIGQISSEVPQNLSASRPQDRQFILSSKKLLLSDSGFYLCAWTPRAATNEKLFFGSGTQLSVL.

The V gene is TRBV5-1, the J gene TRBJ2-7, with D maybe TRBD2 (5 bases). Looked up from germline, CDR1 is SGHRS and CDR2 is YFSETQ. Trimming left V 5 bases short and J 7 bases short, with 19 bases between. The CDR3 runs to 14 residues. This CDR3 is CASSSVGKPGEQYF. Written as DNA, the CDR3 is TGCGCCAGCAGTTCAGTTGGAAAACCGGGGGAGCAGTACTTC.

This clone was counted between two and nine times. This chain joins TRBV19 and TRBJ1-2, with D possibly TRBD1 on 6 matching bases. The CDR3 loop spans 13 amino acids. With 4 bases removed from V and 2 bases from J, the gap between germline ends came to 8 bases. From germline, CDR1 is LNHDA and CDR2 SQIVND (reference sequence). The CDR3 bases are TGTGCCAGTAGTACGGGACAAAACTATGGCTACACCTTC. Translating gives CASSTGQNYGYTF. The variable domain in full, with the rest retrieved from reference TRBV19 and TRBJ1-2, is DGGITQSPKYLFRKEGQNVTLSCEQNLNHDAMYWYRQDPGQGLRLIYYSQIVNDFQKGDIAEGYSVSREKKESFPLTVTSAQKNPTAFYLCASSTGQNYGYTFGSGTRLTVV.

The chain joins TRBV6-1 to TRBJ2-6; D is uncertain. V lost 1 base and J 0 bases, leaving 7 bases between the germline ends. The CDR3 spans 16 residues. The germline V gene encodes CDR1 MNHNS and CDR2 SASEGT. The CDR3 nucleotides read TGTGCCAGCAGTGAAGTAGGGCCCTCTGGGGCCAACGTCCTGACTTTC. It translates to CASSEVGPSGANVLTF.

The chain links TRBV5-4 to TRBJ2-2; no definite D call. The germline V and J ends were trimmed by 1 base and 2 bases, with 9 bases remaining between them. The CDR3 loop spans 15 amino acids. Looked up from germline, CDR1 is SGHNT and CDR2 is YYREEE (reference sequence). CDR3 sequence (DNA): TGTGCCAGCAGCTTGAACCTAGGAAACACCGGGGAGCTGTTTTTT. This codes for CASSLNLGNTGELFF.

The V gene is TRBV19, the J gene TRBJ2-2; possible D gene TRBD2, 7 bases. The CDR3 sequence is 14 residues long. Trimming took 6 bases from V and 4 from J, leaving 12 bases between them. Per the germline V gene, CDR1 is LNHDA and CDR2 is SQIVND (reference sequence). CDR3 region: CASSQGRGTGELFF. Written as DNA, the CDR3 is TGTGCCAGTAGCCAGGGGAGGGGCACCGGGGAGCTGTTTTTT.

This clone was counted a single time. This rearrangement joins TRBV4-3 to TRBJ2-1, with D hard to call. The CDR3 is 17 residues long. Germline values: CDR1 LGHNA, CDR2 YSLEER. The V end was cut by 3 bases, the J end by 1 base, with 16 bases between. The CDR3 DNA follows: TGCGCCAGCAGCCACGCCGCGAAGACGGAGTCCTACAATGAGCAGTTCTTC. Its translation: CASSHAAKTESYNEQFF.

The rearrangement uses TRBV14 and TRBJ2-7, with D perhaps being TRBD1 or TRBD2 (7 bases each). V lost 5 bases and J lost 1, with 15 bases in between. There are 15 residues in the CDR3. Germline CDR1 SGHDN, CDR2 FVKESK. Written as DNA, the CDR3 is TGTGCCAGCAGCGAACAGGGGAGGGGGTCCTACGAGCAGTACTTC. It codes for CASSEQGRGSYEQYF.